This entry features one T cell receptor beta chain sequence. This sample was taken from a study of cytomegalovirus exposure and HLA in healthy donors. Although they were nominally healthy when sampled, donors likely had unrecorded immune exposures. PCR employed 60 Vbeta and 13 Jbeta primers. The protocol was immunoSEQ multiplex PCR, while the TCRdb copy is restricted to in-frame clones and leaves out a portion. This table holds 120,000 to 150,000 clones, about three quarters found once. The V gene's germline CDR1 is MNHEY and CDR2 SMNVEV (reference sequence). The junction had 10 bases not matched to a gene; V was cut back by 5 bases and J by 9 bases. The CDR3 extends over 14 amino acids.

Material: PBMCs. The chain has TRBV27 and TRBJ2-3; 8 bases map to TRBD2. The receptor comes from a middle-aged man in good health and CMV-seropositive. The CDR3 spells CASSLGLARETQYF. CDR3 bases: TGTGCCAGCAGTCTTGGACTAGCCCGCGAGACGCAGTATTTT.